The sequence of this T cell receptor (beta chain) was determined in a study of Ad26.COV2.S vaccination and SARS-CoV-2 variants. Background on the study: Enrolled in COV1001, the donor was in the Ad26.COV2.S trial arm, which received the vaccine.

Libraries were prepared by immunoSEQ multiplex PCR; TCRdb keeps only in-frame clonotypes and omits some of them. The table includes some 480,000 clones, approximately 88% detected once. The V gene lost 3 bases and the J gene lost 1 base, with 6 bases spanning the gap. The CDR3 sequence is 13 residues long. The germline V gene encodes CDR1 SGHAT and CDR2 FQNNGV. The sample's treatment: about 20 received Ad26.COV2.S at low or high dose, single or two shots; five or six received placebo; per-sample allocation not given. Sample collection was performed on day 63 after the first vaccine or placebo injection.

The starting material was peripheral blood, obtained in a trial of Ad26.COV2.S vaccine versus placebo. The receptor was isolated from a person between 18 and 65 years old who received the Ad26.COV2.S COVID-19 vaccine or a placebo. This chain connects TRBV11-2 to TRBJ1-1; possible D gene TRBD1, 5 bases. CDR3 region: CASSLRGNTEAFF. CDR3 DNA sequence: TGTGCCAGCAGCTTGAGGGGGAACACTGAAGCTTTCTTT. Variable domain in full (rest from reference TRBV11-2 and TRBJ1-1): EAGVAQSPRYKIIEKRQSVAFWCNPISGHATLYWYQQILGQGPKLLIQFQNNGVVDDSQLPKDRFSAERLKGVDSTLKIQPAKLEDSAVYLCASSLRGNTEAFFGQGTRLTVV.